These T cell receptor beta chains were read from a single sample in a study of PD-1 blockade in classical Hodgkin lymphoma. Sequencing used immunoSEQ multiplex PCR; TCRdb keeps in-frame clones, though not all of them. Found here are under 60,000 clones, 73% of them singletons; the top ten hold more than 13%. Sequencing used peripheral blood mononuclear cells (PBMCs), obtained before the second cycle of nivolumab. These receptors came from a human donor with classical Hodgkin lymphoma. CDR3s include the opening cysteine and the closing phenylalanine or tryptophan. Each record gives: CDR3 protein, D gene, clone size, V gene, J gene. The D gene is left open where the match is weak. The size field is filled for only some rows; it gives once, few, many or a size class.

CDR3: CASSQEGPGTYNEQFF
D: NA
size: NA
V: TRBV14
J: TRBJ2-1

CDR3: CASSFVDRGSNQPQHF
D: TRBD1
size: NA
V: TRBV28
J: TRBJ1-5

CDR3: CASTPGPSGNTIYF
D: NA
size: few
V: TRBV19
J: TRBJ1-3

CDR3: CASSLMNTEAFF
D: NA
size: NA
V: TRBV7-2
J: TRBJ1-1

CDR3: CAWSVGRGVNQPQHF
D: NA
size: NA
V: TRBV30
J: TRBJ1-5

CDR3: CASSSPGTSGYEQYF
D: TRBD2
size: once
V: TRBV27
J: TRBJ2-7

CDR3: CAISPRDGKNNEQFF
D: NA
size: few
V: TRBV10-3
J: TRBJ2-1

CDR3: CASSVSGTGINQPQHF
D: TRBD1
size: few
V: TRBV2
J: TRBJ1-5

CDR3: CAWSVVSGNTGELFF
D: NA
size: NA
V: TRBV30
J: TRBJ2-2

CDR3: CASYSGTGGNEQFF
D: TRBD1
size: NA
V: TRBV27
J: TRBJ2-1

CDR3: CASSSRPVTAFF
D: NA
size: NA
V: TRBV28
J: TRBJ1-1

CDR3: CASSYGTSLSTDTQYF
D: TRBD2
size: NA
V: TRBV6-5
J: TRBJ2-3

CDR3: CASSQDPSRETQYF
D: NA
size: few
V: TRBV4-3
J: TRBJ2-5

CDR3: CASSPRLAGDIEQYF
D: TRBD2
size: many
V: TRBV9
J: TRBJ2-7

CDR3: CASSLLGFGADTQYF
D: NA
size: NA
V: TRBV27
J: TRBJ2-3

CDR3: CASSHDRVLGPYEQYF
D: TRBD1
size: NA
V: TRBV23-1
J: TRBJ2-7

CDR3: CASGLEPGGELFF
D: NA
size: NA
V: TRBV12-5
J: TRBJ2-2

CDR3: CASSLGGRDNSPLHF
D: NA
size: NA
V: TRBV10-2
J: TRBJ1-6

CDR3: CASSPTGFEQYF
D: TRBD1
size: NA
V: TRBV6-5
J: TRBJ2-7

CDR3: CASSLDDGGNQPQHF
D: NA
size: NA
V: TRBV5-1
J: TRBJ1-5

CDR3: CAWSLTGAGGYTF
D: TRBD1
size: once
V: TRBV30
J: TRBJ1-2

CDR3: CASSLRLAPTDTQYF
D: NA
size: NA
V: TRBV28
J: TRBJ2-3